The sequence of this T cell receptor (beta chain) was determined in a study of immune characterization of retroperitoneal liposarcoma. TCRdb processed the PCR reads anew with MiXCR; each CDR3 protein has one entry. The repertoire has 8,000 to 13,000 distinct CDR3 sequences, 28% of them found once; the top ten carry around 8.8%. CDR3 length equals 16 residues. Germline V gene data show CDR1 as KGHDR and CDR2 as SFDVKD. With 0 bases removed from V and 10 bases from J, the gap between germline ends came to 17 bases. Sequenced sample: tumor tissue. The source of this sequence is a female donor with retroperitoneal liposarcoma. The chain has TRBV24-1 and TRBJ2-2; D possibly uses TRBD1 or TRBD2 (5 bases each). CDR3 nucleotides: TGTGCCACCAGTGATTTGATGGGACCGCAGGCCGAGGAGCTGTTTTTT. Translating gives CATSDLMGPQAEELFF.